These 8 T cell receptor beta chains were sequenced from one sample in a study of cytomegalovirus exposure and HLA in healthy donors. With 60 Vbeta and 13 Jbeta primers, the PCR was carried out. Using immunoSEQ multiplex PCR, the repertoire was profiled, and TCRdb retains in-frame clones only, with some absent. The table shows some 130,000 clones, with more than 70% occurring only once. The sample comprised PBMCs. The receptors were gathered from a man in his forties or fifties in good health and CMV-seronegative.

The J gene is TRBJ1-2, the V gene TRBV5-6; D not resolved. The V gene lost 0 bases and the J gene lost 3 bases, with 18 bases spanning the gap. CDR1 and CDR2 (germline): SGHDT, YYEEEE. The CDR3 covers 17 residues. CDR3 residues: CASSLGRSQPWDYGYTF. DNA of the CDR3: TGTGCCAGCAGCTTGGGGAGGTCCCAACCCTGGGACTATGGCTACACCTTC.

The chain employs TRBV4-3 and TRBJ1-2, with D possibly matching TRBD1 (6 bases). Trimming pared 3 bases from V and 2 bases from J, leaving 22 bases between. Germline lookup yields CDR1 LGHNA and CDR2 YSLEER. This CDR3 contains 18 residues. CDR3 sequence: CASSHDTPQGGENYGYTF. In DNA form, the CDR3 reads TGCGCCAGCAGCCATGACACCCCCCAAGGGGGTGAAAACTATGGCTACACCTTC.

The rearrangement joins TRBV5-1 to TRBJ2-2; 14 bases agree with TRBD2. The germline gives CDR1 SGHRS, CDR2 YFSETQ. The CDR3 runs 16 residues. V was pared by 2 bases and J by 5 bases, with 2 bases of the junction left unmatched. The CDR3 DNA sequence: TGCGCCAGCAGCTTCGGGACTAGCGGGAGTACCGGGGAGCTGTTTTTT. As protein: CASSFGTSGSTGELFF.

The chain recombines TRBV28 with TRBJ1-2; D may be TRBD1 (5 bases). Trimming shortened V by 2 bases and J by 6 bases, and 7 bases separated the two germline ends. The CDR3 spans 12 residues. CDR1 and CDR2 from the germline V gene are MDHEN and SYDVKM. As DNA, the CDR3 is TGTGCCAGCAGTTTAATCAGGGATGGCTACACCTTC. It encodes CASSLIRDGYTF.

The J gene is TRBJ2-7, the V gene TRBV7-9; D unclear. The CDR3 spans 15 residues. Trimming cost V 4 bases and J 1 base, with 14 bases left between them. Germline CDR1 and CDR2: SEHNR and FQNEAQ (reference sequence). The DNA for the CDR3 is TGTGCCAGCAGCTCGACTCGTAAACTTTCCTACGAGCAGTACTTC. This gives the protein CASSSTRKLSYEQYF.

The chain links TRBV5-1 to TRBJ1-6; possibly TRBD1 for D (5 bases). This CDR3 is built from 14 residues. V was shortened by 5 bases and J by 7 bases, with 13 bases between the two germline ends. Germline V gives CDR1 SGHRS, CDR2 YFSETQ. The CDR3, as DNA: TGCGCCAGCAGTTCCGGGGGTGGGAATTCACCCCTCCACTTT. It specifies CASSSGGGNSPLHF. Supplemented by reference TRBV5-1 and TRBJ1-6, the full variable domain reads KAGVTQTPRYLIKTRGQQVTLSCSPISGHRSVSWYQQTPGQGLQFLFEYFSETQRNKGNFPGRFSGRQFSNSRSEMNVSTLELGDSALYLCASSSGGGNSPLHFGNGTRLTVT.

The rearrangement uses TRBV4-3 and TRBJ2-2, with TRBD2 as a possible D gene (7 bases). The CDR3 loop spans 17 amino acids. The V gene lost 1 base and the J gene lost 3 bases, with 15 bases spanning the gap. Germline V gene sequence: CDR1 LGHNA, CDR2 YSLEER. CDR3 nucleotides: TGCGCCAGCAGCCAAGGATGGGGGGGGCTGGACACCGGGGAGCTGTTTTTT. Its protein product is CASSQGWGGLDTGELFF.

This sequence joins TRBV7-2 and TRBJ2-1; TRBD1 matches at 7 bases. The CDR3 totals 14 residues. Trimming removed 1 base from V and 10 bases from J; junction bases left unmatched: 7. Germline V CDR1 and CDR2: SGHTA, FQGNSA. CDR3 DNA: TGTGCCAGCAGCTTAGGTGCTCCGGGACAGGAGCAGTTCTTC. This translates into CASSLGAPGQEQFF.